This TCR beta chain emerged from a study of cytomegalovirus exposure and HLA in healthy donors. About the research overall: In an early release, HLA-typed donors contributed 75 million to 85 million unique TCR sequences. Regarding the study as a whole: About 87% or about 30% of the time was how often most TCR beta V segments were productive, according to an earlier analysis.

Comment on this clone: Its matching antigen is unknown.

The PCR made use of 60 Vbeta and 13 Jbeta primers. Data came from immunoSEQ multiplex PCR; TCRdb stores just in-frame clones and leaves some out. The sample includes approximately 89,000 clones, roughly three quarters of them seen just once. The TCR was taken from a male donor in good health and CMV-seronegative. Sequencing was performed on PBMCs.

CDR3 sequence: CASSVTSGGTTTGELFF. CDR3 nucleotides: TGTGCCAGCAGCGTCACTAGCGGGGGGACCACCACCGGGGAGCTGTTTTTT. The chain recombines TRBV7-9 with TRBJ2-2; 12 bases map to TRBD2. The CDR3 has 17 amino acids. In germline, CDR1 is SEHNR, CDR2 FQNEAQ (reference sequence). V shed 5 bases, J shed 4 bases, and the junction held 8 bases outside the gene matches.